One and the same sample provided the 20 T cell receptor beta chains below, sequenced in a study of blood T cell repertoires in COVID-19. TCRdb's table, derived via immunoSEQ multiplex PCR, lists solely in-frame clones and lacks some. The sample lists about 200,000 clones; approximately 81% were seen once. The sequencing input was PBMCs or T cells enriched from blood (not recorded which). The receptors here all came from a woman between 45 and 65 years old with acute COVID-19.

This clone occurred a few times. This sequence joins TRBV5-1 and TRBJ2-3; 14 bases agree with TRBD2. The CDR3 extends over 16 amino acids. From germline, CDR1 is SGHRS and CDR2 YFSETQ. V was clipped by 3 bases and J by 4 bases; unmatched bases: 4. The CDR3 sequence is CASSSEGLAGADTQYF. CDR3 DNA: TGCGCCAGCAGCTCCGAGGGACTAGCGGGGGCAGATACGCAGTATTTT.

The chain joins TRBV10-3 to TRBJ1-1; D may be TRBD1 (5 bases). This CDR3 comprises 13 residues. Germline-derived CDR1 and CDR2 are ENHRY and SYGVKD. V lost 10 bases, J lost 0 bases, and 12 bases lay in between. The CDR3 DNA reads TGTGCCACTGACCCAGGGTTGAACACTGAAGCTTTCTTT. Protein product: CATDPGLNTEAFF.

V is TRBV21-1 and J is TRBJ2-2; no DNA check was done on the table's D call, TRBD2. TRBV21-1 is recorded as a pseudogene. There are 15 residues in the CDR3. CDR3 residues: CASKSSREGTGELFF. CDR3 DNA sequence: TGTGCCAGCAAGTCCTCCCGGGAGGGCACCGGGGAGCTGTTTTTT.

This CDR3 reads CASSEVAGGPYEQYF. The CDR3 region has the DNA TGTGCCAGCAGTGAAGTGGCGGGAGGGCCTTACGAGCAGTACTTC. The V call is TRBV6-1, the J call TRBJ2-7, with 9 positions matching TRBD2. Germline V gives CDR1 MNHNS, CDR2 SASEGT. This CDR3 spans 15 amino acids. V lost 1 base, J lost 4 bases, and 5 bases stayed unmatched.

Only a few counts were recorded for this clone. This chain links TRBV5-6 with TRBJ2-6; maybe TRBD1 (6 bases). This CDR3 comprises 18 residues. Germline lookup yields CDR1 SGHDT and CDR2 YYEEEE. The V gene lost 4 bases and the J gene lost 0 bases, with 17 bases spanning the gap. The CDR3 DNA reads TGTGCCAGCAGCCCCCGGGACACCTTTCTCTCTGGGGCCAACGTCCTGACTTTC. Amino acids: CASSPRDTFLSGANVLTF.

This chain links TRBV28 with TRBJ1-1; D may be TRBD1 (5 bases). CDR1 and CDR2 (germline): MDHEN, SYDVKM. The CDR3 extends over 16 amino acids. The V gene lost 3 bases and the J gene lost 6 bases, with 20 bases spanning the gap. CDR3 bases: TGTGCCAGCAGTTTTAATCTGGGCAGGGCGTCACCTGAAGCTTTCTTT. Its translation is CASSFNLGRASPEAFF.

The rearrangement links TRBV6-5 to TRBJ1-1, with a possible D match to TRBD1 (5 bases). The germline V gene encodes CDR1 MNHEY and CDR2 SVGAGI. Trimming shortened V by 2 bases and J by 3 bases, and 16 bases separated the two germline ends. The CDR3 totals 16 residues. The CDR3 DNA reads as TGTGCCAGCAGTTACGGGGCAGGGAGGGTCGACACTGAAGCTTTCTTT. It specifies CASSYGAGRVDTEAFF.

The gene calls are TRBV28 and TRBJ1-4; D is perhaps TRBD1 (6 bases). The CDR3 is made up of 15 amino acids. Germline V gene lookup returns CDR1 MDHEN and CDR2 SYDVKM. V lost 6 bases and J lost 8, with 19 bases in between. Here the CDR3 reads CASSYRARLGEKLFF. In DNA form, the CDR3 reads TGTGCCAGCAGCTACAGGGCGCGCTTGGGGGAAAAACTGTTTTTT.

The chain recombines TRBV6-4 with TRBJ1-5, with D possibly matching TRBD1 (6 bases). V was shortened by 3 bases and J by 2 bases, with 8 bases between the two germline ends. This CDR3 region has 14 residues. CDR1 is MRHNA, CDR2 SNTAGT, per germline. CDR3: CASSEAGGNQPQHF. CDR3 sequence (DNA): TGTGCCAGCAGTGAGGCAGGGGGCAATCAGCCCCAGCATTTT.

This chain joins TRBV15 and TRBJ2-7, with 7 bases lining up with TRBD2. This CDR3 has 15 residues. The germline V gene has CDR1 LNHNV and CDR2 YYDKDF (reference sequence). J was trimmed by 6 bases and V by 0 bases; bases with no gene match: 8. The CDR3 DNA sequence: TGTGCCACCAGCAGAGATCCAGCGGGAAGTCTCGAGCAGTACTTC. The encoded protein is CATSRDPAGSLEQYF.

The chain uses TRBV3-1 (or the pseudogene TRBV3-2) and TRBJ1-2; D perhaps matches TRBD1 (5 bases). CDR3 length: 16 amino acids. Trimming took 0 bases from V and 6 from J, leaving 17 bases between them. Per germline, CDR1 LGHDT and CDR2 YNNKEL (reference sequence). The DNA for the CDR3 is TGTGCCAGCAGCCAAGAGTTGCTGGGGGGTTACGATGGCTACACCTTC. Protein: CASSQELLGGYDGYTF.

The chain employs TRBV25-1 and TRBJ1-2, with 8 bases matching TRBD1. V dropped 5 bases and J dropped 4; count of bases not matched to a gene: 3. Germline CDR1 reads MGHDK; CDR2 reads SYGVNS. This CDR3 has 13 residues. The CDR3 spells CASSRDRGYGYTF. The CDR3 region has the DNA TGTGCCAGCAGTCGAGACAGGGGCTATGGCTACACCTTC.

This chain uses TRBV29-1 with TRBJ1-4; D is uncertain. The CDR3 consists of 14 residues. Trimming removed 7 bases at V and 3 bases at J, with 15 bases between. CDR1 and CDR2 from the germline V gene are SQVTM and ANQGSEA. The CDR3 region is CSARIPGSNEKLFF. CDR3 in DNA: TGCAGCGCCCGTATCCCGGGGTCTAATGAAAAACTGTTTTTT.

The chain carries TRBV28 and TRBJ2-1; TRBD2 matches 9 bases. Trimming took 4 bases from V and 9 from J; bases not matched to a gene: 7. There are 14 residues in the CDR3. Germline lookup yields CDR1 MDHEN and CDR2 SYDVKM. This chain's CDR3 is CASSWGSGRFEQFF. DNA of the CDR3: TGTGCCAGCAGTTGGGGTAGCGGGAGATTTGAGCAGTTCTTC.

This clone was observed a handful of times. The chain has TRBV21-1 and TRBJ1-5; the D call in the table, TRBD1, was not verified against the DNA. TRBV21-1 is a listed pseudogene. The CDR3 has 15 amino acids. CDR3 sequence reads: CASSERTGGGQPQHF. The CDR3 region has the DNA TGTGCCAGCAGCGAACGGACAGGGGGCGGTCAGCCCCAGCATTTT.

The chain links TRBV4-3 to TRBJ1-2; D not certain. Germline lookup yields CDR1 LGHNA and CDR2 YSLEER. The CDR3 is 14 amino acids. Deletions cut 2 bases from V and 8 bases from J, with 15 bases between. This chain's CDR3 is CASSQNFEIGGYTF. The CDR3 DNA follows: TGCGCCAGCAGCCAAAATTTCGAAATCGGGGGCTACACCTTC.

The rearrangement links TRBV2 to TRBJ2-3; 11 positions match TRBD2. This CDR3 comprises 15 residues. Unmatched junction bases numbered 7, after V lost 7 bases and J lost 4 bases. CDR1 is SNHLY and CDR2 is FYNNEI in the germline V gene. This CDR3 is CASTEELAGADTQYF. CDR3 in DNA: TGTGCCAGCACGGAGGAACTAGCGGGAGCAGATACGCAGTATTTT.

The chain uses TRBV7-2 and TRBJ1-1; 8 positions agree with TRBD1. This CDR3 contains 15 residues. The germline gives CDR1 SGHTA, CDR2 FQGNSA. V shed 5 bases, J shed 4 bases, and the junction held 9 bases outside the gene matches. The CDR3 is CASSAGAGGGTEAFF. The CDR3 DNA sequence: TGTGCCAGCAGCGCCGGGGCAGGGGGCGGCACTGAAGCTTTCTTT.

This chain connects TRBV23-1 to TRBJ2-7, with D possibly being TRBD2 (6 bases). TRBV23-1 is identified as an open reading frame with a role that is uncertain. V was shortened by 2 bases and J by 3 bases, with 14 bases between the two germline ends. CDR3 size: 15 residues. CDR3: CASSQPGSGFYEQYF. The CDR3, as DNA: TGCGCCAGCAGTCAACCCGGCAGCGGGTTCTACGAGCAGTACTTC.

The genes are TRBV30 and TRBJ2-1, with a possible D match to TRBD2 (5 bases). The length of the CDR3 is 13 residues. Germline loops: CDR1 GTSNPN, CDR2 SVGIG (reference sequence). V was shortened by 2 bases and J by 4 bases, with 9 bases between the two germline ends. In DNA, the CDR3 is TGTGCCTGGAGTAGCGGACTTTACAATGAGCAGTTCTTC. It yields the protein CAWSSGLYNEQFF. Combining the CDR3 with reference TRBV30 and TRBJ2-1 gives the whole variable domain SQTIHQWPATLVQPVGSPLSLECTVEGTSNPNLYWYRQAAGRGLQLLFYSVGIGQISSEVPQNLSASRPQDRQFILSSKKLLLSDSGFYLCAWSSGLYNEQFFGPGTRLTVL.